This T cell receptor beta chain appears in the sequencing data of a study of shared clonotypes between healthy human individuals (dated by TCRdb to about 2020). Background for the entire study: The cohort included a few men and two women between 18 and 49 years of age. Per donor, three plates each were used for CD4 naive and CD4 memory, two for CD8 naive, and one for CD8 memory. The study deeply sequenced blood TCR repertoires of about 5 healthy adults to estimate repertoire size and the extent of clonotype sharing between individuals. Libraries were prepared and TCR repertoires were sequenced by different laboratories using diverse techniques, in order to increase sequencing depth and limit assay-specific biases. Per donor, leukapheresis produced somewhere between about 0.9 and 9.5 billion PBMCs. On the study overall, not on this receptor specifically: Only blood was sampled, and tissue TCR repertoires likely differ from those in blood. Around 5% of naive CD4, around 3.6% of naive CD8, approximately 2% of memory CD4, and about 0.4% of memory CD8 clonotypes were shared across four donors. Incomplete sequencing was indicated by rarefaction of sorted-subset datasets, despite the large sequencing depth. Naive subsets generally had larger estimated clonotype richness than memory subsets did. Higher generation probabilities were observed for clonotypes shared by all four sorted-subset donors than for non-shared clonotypes. Based on pairwise subsampling, the degree of clonotype sharing among donors was expected to be affected by sequencing depth. Because the study included only a small number of donors, the genetic and exposure-history diversity represented was limited.

TCR CDR3 regions were amplified from genomic DNA by multiplex PCR using the deep immunoSEQ assay. Extracted genomic DNA from each cell subset was distributed evenly across all wells of several immunoSEQ 96-well plates, and each plate was treated as a replicate. Each replicate PCR for sorted subsets received around 200 ng genomic DNA, equal to roughly 33,000 T cell genomes. The purified libraries were quantified using a Qubit 3.0 fluorometer, sized with a Bioanalyzer 2100, and then quantified again using the KAPA Library Quantification kit. Every immunoSEQ 96-well plate was sequenced on a dedicated single-read 150-cycle Illumina NextSeq 550 flow cell. For the original study's pipeline: Because the immunoSEQ output held only junctional sequences and lacked quality scores, the filtering could not match the filtering applied to full-length reads. To assign V/J genes and CDR3, sequences were annotated using PyIR, a Python wrapper for IgBLAST v1.9, with IMGT germline references. Reads were removed for weak V/J assignments (E-value above 1e-6), missing CDR3, stop codons, out-of-frame junctions, or ambiguous translated residues. V3J clonotypes were defined as sequences sharing an identical inferred V gene, J gene, and CDR3 amino acid sequence. The percentage overlap between two repertoires was calculated by dividing the number of shared unique clonotypes by the size of the smaller repertoire. Richness of each repertoire was evaluated using RTK rarefaction, the Chao1 estimator, and Recon v2.1 estimates of unobserved clonotypes. For all TCRbeta clonotypes obtained by the gDNA method from a few donors, generation probabilities were computed with OLGA. This is the immuneACCESS table as TCRdb keeps it, with only in-frame sequences that have V and J called. A part of the clones is gone; compared with another copy, unresolved V genes explain less than half, and the rest is unexplained. Clone size and the V and J calls come from that table; the DNA yielded D and trimming. The sample contains millions of clones, under 95% of them found a single time. The biggest ten clones account for 1.5% to 2% of the sample.

CD8 naive samples consisted of CD45RO-negative cells that were positively selected for CCR7, yielding a CD45RA+CCR7+ population without TemRA cells. Healthy HIV-negative adults with no recently reported acute infections or vaccinations were included as donors. All donors were Caucasian adults living in Nashville, Tennessee, USA. Blood was obtained by leukapheresis, after which PBMCs were separated by Ficoll-Histopaque density gradient centrifugation and cryopreserved in liquid nitrogen vapor phase. Analytical flow cytometry was used to check the purity and quantity of each magnetically sorted T cell population. From each sorted fraction, genomic DNA was isolated and quantified by UV absorbance on a Nanodrop 2000c. Comment on this clone: Its antigen remains undetermined. No base quality information exists; no much larger clone differs at one position.

The CDR3 goes from the cysteine to the phenylalanine over 17 residues. Kept here is only the CDR3 DNA, which spans 51 bases and is read in frame from base 1. V has 3 bases trimmed and J has 4 bases trimmed; junction bases matching no gene number 13. CDR1 and CDR2 are drawn from the germline V gene: SNHLY, FYNNEI. Sequencing was done on a sample of naive CD8+ T cells from PBMCs. The meaning of the sample's cell subset or site label: CD45RA+CCR7+. The source is a man between 18 and 29 years old in good health. Some clones in this sample may be carry-over from other donors' samples. The chain is assembled from TRBV2 and TRBJ2-7, with 9 middle bases fitting TRBD2. The encoded CDR3 is CASSDIWSGRPLYEQYF. The bases read TGTGCCAGCAGTGATATTTGGAGCGGGAGGCCGCTATACGAGCAGTACTTC.